A selection of T cell receptor beta chains follows, all from one sample in a study of regulatory T cells in long-lasting Graves disease. TCRdb re-analysed the multiplex PCR reads in MiXCR, keeping a single row per CDR3 protein. This sample has about half a million distinct CDR3 sequences, with 12% found just once. These data are also associated with another study on T cells in Graves' hyperthyroidism and ophthalmopathy.

This specimen was peripheral blood mononuclear cells (PBMCs), taken at new diagnosis, from a patient treated with antithyroid drugs. The source is a woman aged 30 to 39 with Graves disease. The CDR3 runs from the conserved cysteine through the conserved F or W. Each record gives: V gene, D gene, clone size, J gene, CDR3 protein, CDR3 DNA. A D gene is named only where the DNA matches it firmly. Some rows mark clone size as missing; the rest say once, few, many or name a class of expanded clone.

V gene: TRBV27; D gene: .; clone size: many; J gene: TRBJ1-4; CDR3 protein: CASSPRGSGEKLFF; CDR3 DNA: TGTGCCAGCAGTCCACGCGGCTCCGGGGAAAAACTGTTTTTT
V gene: TRBV10-2; D gene: TRBD1; clone size: .; J gene: TRBJ1-4; CDR3 protein: CASSEYRGMAKKLFF; CDR3 DNA: TGCGCCAGCAGTGAATACAGGGGGATGGCGAAAAAACTGTTTTTT
V gene: TRBV7-8; D gene: .; clone size: many; J gene: TRBJ2-3; CDR3 protein: CASSSSGNTDTQYF; CDR3 DNA: TGTGCCAGCAGCTCGAGCGGAAACACAGATACGCAGTATTTT
V gene: TRBV2; D gene: .; clone size: .; J gene: TRBJ1-5; CDR3 protein: CASSGLSFQPQHF; CDR3 DNA: TGTGCCAGCAGTGGGTTAAGTTTCCAGCCCCAGCATTTT
V gene: TRBV19; D gene: .; clone size: many; J gene: TRBJ1-3; CDR3 protein: CASSIRSPSGNTIYF; CDR3 DNA: TGTGCCAGTAGTATCAGAAGTCCCTCTGGAAACACCATATATTTT
V gene: TRBV6-5; D gene: .; clone size: many; J gene: TRBJ1-2; CDR3 protein: CASSYPRGEGYTF; CDR3 DNA: TGTGCCAGCAGTTACCCCAGGGGCGAGGGCTACACCTTC
V gene: TRBV4-1; D gene: .; clone size: many; J gene: TRBJ2-7; CDR3 protein: CASSPSGNYPYEQYF; CDR3 DNA: TGCGCCAGCAGCCCAAGCGGAAATTACCCCTACGAGCAGTACTTC
V gene: TRBV28; D gene: .; clone size: .; J gene: TRBJ2-1; CDR3 protein: CASTGPAGNNEQFF; CDR3 DNA: TGTGCCAGTACTGGACCAGCGGGTAACAATGAGCAGTTCTTC
V gene: TRBV11-2; D gene: .; clone size: many; J gene: TRBJ2-1; CDR3 protein: CASSPRHPYNEQFF; CDR3 DNA: TGTGCCAGCAGCCCCCGACACCCCTACAATGAGCAGTTCTTC
V gene: TRBV24-1; D gene: .; clone size: .; J gene: TRBJ1-6; CDR3 protein: CATSGFEHYNSPLHF; CDR3 DNA: TGTGCCACCAGTGGATTCGAGCATTATAATTCACCCCTCCACTTT
V gene: TRBV2; D gene: .; clone size: many; J gene: TRBJ1-4; CDR3 protein: CASRRSVATNEKLFF; CDR3 DNA: TGTGCCAGCAGGCGGTCGGTTGCAACTAATGAAAAACTGTTTTTT
V gene: TRBV7-2; D gene: .; clone size: .; J gene: TRBJ2-1; CDR3 protein: CASSRSGTYEQFF; CDR3 DNA: TGTGCCAGCAGCCGGTCCGGGACATATGAGCAGTTCTTC
V gene: TRBV2; D gene: TRBD1; clone size: many; J gene: TRBJ2-7; CDR3 protein: CASTKRTGSYEQYF; CDR3 DNA: TGTGCCAGCACCAAAAGGACAGGGTCCTACGAGCAGTACTTC
V gene: TRBV12-3/TRBV12-4; D gene: TRBD1; clone size: .; J gene: TRBJ1-2; CDR3 protein: CASSLGGQGQYGYTF; CDR3 DNA: TGTGCCAGCAGTTTAGGGGGACAGGGCCAATATGGCTACACCTTC
V gene: TRBV19; D gene: .; clone size: .; J gene: TRBJ1-4; CDR3 protein: CASSITATNEKLFF; CDR3 DNA: TGTGCCAGTAGTATTACAGCAACTAATGAAAAACTGTTTTTT
V gene: TRBV6-1; D gene: .; clone size: many; J gene: TRBJ1-1; CDR3 protein: CASSSQAGINTEAFF; CDR3 DNA: TGTGCCAGCAGCTCACAAGCCGGGATAAACACTGAAGCTTTCTTT
V gene: TRBV3-1; D gene: TRBD1; clone size: many; J gene: TRBJ1-2; CDR3 protein: CASSHNTAGGWYGYTF; CDR3 DNA: TGTGCCAGCAGCCATAATACTGCAGGGGGCTGGTATGGCTACACCTTC
V gene: TRBV29-1; D gene: .; clone size: .; J gene: TRBJ2-3; CDR3 protein: CSVVWGTDTQYF; CDR3 DNA: TGCAGCGTTGTCTGGGGCACAGATACGCAGTATTTT